These 15 T cell receptor beta chains were all obtained from the same sample, sequenced in a study of blood T cell repertoires in COVID-19. Profiled with immunoSEQ multiplex PCR; TCRdb holds only in-frame clones, not every one. The data show roughly 400,000 clones, with roughly 91% seen just once and about 0.6% held by the top ten. Specimen: PBMCs or T cells enriched from blood (not recorded which). Every receptor here comes from a man aged 18 to 35 who had recovered from COVID-19.

V gene TRBV18 combines with J gene TRBJ2-1; 8 nucleotides align to TRBD2. The germline gives CDR1 KGHSH, CDR2 LQKENI. V lost 5 bases and J lost 0; bases outside the gene matches: 3. The CDR3 is 15 residues long. The CDR3: CASSAGTSSYNEQFF. The CDR3 DNA reads TGTGCCAGCTCAGCGGGGACTAGCTCCTACAATGAGCAGTTCTTC.

The chain is built from TRBV30 and TRBJ2-7; maybe TRBD1 (7 bases). Between the trimmed V and J ends, which lost 2 bases and 10 bases, there was a span of 15 bases. Germline V gene sequence: CDR1 GTSNPN, CDR2 SVGIG (reference sequence). The CDR3 spans 12 residues. The CDR3 DNA reads as TGTGCCTGGAGTTGGGGGGACAGTGTTCAGTACTTC. Translation gives CAWSWGDSVQYF.

The CDR3 is CASNSGGISYNEQFF. The CDR3 region has the DNA TGTGCCAGCAATTCGGGCGGGATATCCTACAATGAGCAGTTCTTC. The rearrangement joins TRBV28 to TRBJ2-1; tentative D call: TRBD2 (6 bases). This CDR3 spans 15 amino acids. V lost 7 bases and J 1 base, leaving 14 bases between the germline ends. The germline gives CDR1 MDHEN, CDR2 SYDVKM.

In this sample, this clone turned up a few times. V gene TRBV5-1 combines with J gene TRBJ1-1; D might be TRBD1 (5 bases). The germline V gene encodes CDR1 SGHRS and CDR2 YFSETQ. Deletions cut 0 bases from V and 6 bases from J, with 15 bases between. The CDR3 extends over 15 amino acids. In DNA, the CDR3 is TGCGCCAGCAGCTTGGCACCGGGACGGGAGGCTGAAGCTTTCTTT. Its translation: CASSLAPGREAEAFF. Variable domain in full (rest from reference TRBV5-1 and TRBJ1-1): KAGVTQTPRYLIKTRGQQVTLSCSPISGHRSVSWYQQTPGQGLQFLFEYFSETQRNKGNFPGRFSGRQFSNSRSEMNVSTLELGDSALYLCASSLAPGREAEAFFGQGTRLTVV.

CDR3 sequence reads: CASSQEAGADYNEQFF. Written as DNA, the CDR3 is TGTGCCAGCAGCCAAGAAGCGGGAGCGGATTACAATGAGCAGTTCTTC. This chain joins TRBV4-2 and TRBJ2-1; 8 bases are shared with TRBD2. V lost 0 bases, J lost 4 bases, and 5 bases stayed unmatched. Germline V gene sequence: CDR1 LGHNA, CDR2 YNFKEQ. The CDR3 covers 16 residues.

V is TRBV12-3 or TRBV12-4 and J is TRBJ1-1; D is uncertain. The V end was cut by 1 base, the J end by 6 bases, with 6 bases between. The CDR3 contains 12 residues. CDR3 amino acids: CASSLGGPEAFF. The CDR3 coding sequence is TGTGCCAGCAGTTTAGGAGGCCCTGAAGCTTTCTTT.

V and J are TRBV28 and TRBJ2-1; TRBD2 matches 10 bases. V lost 5 bases to trimming and J lost 4 bases; unmatched junction nucleotides: 23. CDR3 length: 21 amino acids. Germline CDR1 and CDR2: MDHEN and SYDVKM. This CDR3 reads CASSHDGGSAGGPIWYNEQFF. CDR3 nucleotide sequence: TGTGCCAGCAGTCACGACGGGGGTTCAGCGGGAGGGCCCATTTGGTACAATGAGCAGTTCTTC.

V is TRBV7-2 and J is TRBJ2-7; TRBD2 matches at 11 bases. V gave up 5 bases and J gave up 6 bases; unmatched junction bases: 6. The CDR3 consists of 14 residues. Germline V gene sequence: CDR1 SGHTA, CDR2 FQGNSA. In nucleotides, the CDR3 is TGTGCCAGCAGCCGGGGACTAGCGGTAGGCGAGCAGTACTTC. It codes for CASSRGLAVGEQYF.

The chain combines TRBV3-1 (or the pseudogene TRBV3-2) with TRBJ1-6, with 10 bases identical to TRBD1. CDR1 is LGHDT and CDR2 is YNNKEL in the germline V gene (reference sequence). CDR3 length: 15 amino acids. The junction had 3 bases not matched to a gene; V was cut back by 6 bases and J by 4 bases. The CDR3, as DNA: TGTGCCAGCAGGCCGGGACAGGGGTATAATTCACCCCTCCACTTT. Residues: CASRPGQGYNSPLHF.

The genes are TRBV9 and TRBJ1-1; 10 positions match TRBD1. The CDR3 is 14 residues long. Trimming at V came to 4 bases and at J to 4 bases, leaving 4 bases not matched to a gene. Germline-derived CDR1 and CDR2 are SGDLS and YYNGEE. The CDR3 here is CASSPRQGATEAFF. The CDR3 bases are TGTGCCAGCAGCCCCCGACAGGGGGCCACTGAAGCTTTCTTT.

The chain links TRBV28 to TRBJ1-5; 7 bases align to TRBD1. The CDR3 has 14 amino acids. V lost 5 bases to trimming and J lost 5 bases; unmatched junction nucleotides: 6. CDR1 is MDHEN, CDR2 SYDVKM, per germline. Here the CDR3 reads CASSQDRVDQPQHF. The CDR3, as DNA: TGTGCCAGCAGTCAAGACAGGGTAGATCAGCCCCAGCATTTT.

The chain recombines TRBV7-9 with TRBJ2-3; 8 bases line up with TRBD2. The CDR3 is 16 amino acids. Trimming at V came to 5 bases and at J to 2 bases, leaving 9 bases not matched to a gene. Germline loops: CDR1 SEHNR, CDR2 FQNEAQ (reference sequence). The CDR3 protein is CASSLIAAGDTDTQYF. CDR3 nucleotides: TGTGCCAGCAGCCTAATTGCAGCGGGGGACACAGATACGCAGTATTTT.

This rearrangement joins TRBV28 to TRBJ1-3; 7 bases are a match to TRBD1. After removal of 10 bases from V and 2 bases from J, the junction contained 8 bases not matched to a gene. The CDR3 covers 14 residues. Germline V lookup: CDR1 MDHEN, CDR2 SYDVKM. The CDR3 here is CATRGAGTGNTIYF. CDR3 nucleotides: TGTGCCACCAGGGGGGCAGGGACTGGAAACACCATATATTTT.

The chain links TRBV21-1 to TRBJ2-1; the D call TRBD1 from the table was never checked on the DNA. TRBV21-1 is designated a pseudogene. The CDR3 is 17 amino acids. CDR3 in DNA: TGTGCCAGCCACTGGGAACCATTAGGACATCGTTACAATGAGCAGTTCTTC. Translated, it gives CASHWEPLGHRYNEQFF.

The rearrangement links TRBV18 to TRBJ2-5; D not certain. The germline V gene encodes CDR1 KGHSH and CDR2 LQKENI. The V and J ends lost 2 bases and 3 bases respectively, with 7 bases between them. CDR3 length: 13 residues. CDR3 amino acids: CASSPMEKETQYF. In DNA form, the CDR3 reads TGTGCCAGCTCACCAATGGAGAAAGAGACCCAGTACTTC.